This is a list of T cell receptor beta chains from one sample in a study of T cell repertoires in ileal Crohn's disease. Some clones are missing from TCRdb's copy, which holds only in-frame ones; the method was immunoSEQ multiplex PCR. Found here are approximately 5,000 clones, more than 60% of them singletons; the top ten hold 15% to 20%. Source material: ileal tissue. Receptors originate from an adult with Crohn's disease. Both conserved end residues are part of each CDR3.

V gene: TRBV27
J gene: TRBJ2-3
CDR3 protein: CASGRVAGTDTQYF

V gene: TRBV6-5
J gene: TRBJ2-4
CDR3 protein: CASSYSIWRAKNIQYF

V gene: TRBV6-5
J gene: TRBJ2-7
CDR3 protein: CASSLSGSYEQYF

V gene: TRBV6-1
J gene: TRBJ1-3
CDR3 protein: CASRRQDPGNTIYF

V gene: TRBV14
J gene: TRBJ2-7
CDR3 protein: CASSQPGLHEQYF

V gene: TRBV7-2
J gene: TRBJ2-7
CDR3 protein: CASSLGAGSYEQYF

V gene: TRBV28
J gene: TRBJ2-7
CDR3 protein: CASSLWTSGSYEQYF

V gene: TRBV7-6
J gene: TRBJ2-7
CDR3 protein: CASSLATGWEQYF

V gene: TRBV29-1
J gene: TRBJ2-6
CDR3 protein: CSVEDPLRSGANVLTF

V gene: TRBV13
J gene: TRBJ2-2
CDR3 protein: CASSVRGTGELFF

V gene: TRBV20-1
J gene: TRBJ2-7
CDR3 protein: CSALTGYEQYF

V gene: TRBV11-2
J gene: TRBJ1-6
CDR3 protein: CASSLNSPLHF

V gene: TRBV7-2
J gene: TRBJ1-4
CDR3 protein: CASSLRTTTNEKLFF

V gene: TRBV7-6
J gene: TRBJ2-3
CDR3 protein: CASSLEAGGGLGQYF

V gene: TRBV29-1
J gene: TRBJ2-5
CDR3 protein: CSADPYTTGDWGTQETQYF

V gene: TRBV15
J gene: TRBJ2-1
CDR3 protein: CATARGRDNEQFF

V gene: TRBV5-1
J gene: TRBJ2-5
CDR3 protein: CASSLARKETQYF

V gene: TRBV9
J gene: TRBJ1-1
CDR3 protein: CASSPLTGDTEAFF

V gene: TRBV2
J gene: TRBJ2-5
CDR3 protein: CASKTTQETQYF

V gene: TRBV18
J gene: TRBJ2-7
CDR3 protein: CASSPSGQGTYEQYF

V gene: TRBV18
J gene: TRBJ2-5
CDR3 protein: CASSPVQRPQETQYF

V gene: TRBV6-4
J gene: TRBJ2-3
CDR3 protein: CASSDSNTGTDTQYF

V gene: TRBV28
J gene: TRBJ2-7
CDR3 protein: CASTSAGHGEQYF

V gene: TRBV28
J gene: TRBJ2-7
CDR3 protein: CASSLSHREYEQYF

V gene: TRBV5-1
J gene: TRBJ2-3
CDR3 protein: CASQTSGRLDTQYF

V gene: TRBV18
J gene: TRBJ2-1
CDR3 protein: CASSPATGGGYNEQFF